This TCR beta chain was captured in a study of T cell responses to AZD1222 COVID-19 vaccine. Points from the study as a whole: Spike-specific TCR breadth and depth both grew after two AZD1222 doses. Baseline antibody screening turned up just a handful of seropositive AZD1222 recipients. Of spike-specific TCRs, nearly half reportedly target regions left unmutated in variants.

Germline assignment: CDR1 MNHNS and CDR2 SASEGT. V lost 1 base, J lost 9 bases, and 10 bases lay in between. There are 13 residues in the CDR3. A remark on this clone: Its antigen remains unidentified.

Sequencing used immunoSEQ multiplex PCR; TCRdb keeps in-frame clones, though not all of them. The repertoire holds 130,000 or so clones, around 90% seen once, with roughly 6.1% in the top ten. The sequence was obtained from an adult who received the AZD1222 COVID-19 vaccine. The gene calls are TRBV6-1 and TRBJ1-5; no firm D call. The sample was peripheral blood, taken 28 days after the second AZD1222 dose. The chain's CDR3 is CASSEGRDRPQHF. The CDR3 DNA reads TGTGCCAGCAGTGAAGGGCGGGATCGGCCCCAGCATTTT.